The 4 T cell receptor beta chains listed next were all sequenced from one sample in a study of T cell responses to AZD1222 COVID-19 vaccine. Profiled with immunoSEQ multiplex PCR; TCRdb holds only in-frame clones, not every one. The data contain about 120,000 clones, approximately 88% of them singletons. Sequenced here: peripheral blood, sampled on day 0 of AZD1222 vaccination. The receptors derive from an adult in good health.

This chain uses TRBV11-3 with TRBJ2-7; D is perhaps TRBD1 or TRBD2 (6 bases each). The CDR3 length is 16 residues. Germline assignment: CDR1 SGHNT and CDR2 YENEEA. Trimming left V 0 bases short and J 2 bases short, with 14 bases between. The CDR3 bases are TGTGCCAGCAGCTTAGAGCTCGGGGGCGGCACCTACGAGCAGTACTTC. Translation gives CASSLELGGGTYEQYF.

The V and J genes are TRBV7-3 and TRBJ2-1, with TRBD2 matching over 9 bases. J lost 0 bases, V lost 5 bases, and 14 bases had no gene match. This CDR3 is built from 19 residues. CDR1 is SGHTA, CDR2 FQGTGA, per germline. The DNA of the CDR3 is TGTGCCAGCAGCCGATCCGGGGCTAGCGGGGATAGCTCCTACAATGAGCAGTTCTTC. Translated: CASSRSGASGDSSYNEQFF.

The chain uses TRBV5-1 and TRBJ2-5; D is perhaps TRBD2 (6 bases). The V end lost 0 bases, the J end lost 4 bases, and 10 bases lay between the germline ends. The V gene's germline CDR1 is SGHRS and CDR2 YFSETQ. The CDR3 runs to 14 residues. CDR3 region: CASSLAGDGETQYF. In DNA, the CDR3 is TGCGCCAGCAGCTTGGCGGGGGACGGAGAGACCCAGTACTTC.

The V call is TRBV14, the J call TRBJ1-4; 8 bases align to TRBD1. CDR1 and CDR2 (germline): SGHDN, FVKESK. The CDR3 is 14 residues long. J was trimmed by 4 bases and V by 4 bases; bases with no gene match: 2. CDR3 in amino acids: CASSRQGSNEKLFF. CDR3 bases: TGTGCCAGCAGCCGACAGGGGAGTAATGAAAAACTGTTTTTT.